Listed here is a single T cell receptor beta chain. Its antigen remains unidentified. These data originate in a study of cytomegalovirus exposure and HLA in healthy donors. 60 Vbeta and 13 Jbeta primers were used in PCR. Assay: immunoSEQ multiplex PCR; the TCRdb copy retains only in-frame clones and omits some. The sample lists tens of thousands of clones, about four fifths occurring once. Overall study findings and caveats: Overall, roughly 170 TCR beta chains were annotated as cytomegalovirus-associated.

Germline V gene data show CDR1 as MNHNY and CDR2 as SVGAGI (reference sequence). Trimming pared 5 bases from V and 7 bases from J, leaving 8 bases between. The CDR3 has 11 amino acids. Sample: PBMCs. The chain uses TRBV6-6 and TRBJ1-1; perhaps TRBD1 as D (5 bases). The receptor was derived from a man younger than 35 in good health and CMV-seronegative. CDR3 region: CASSRQLEAFF. The CDR3 DNA reads TGTGCCAGCAGTCGACAGCTTGAAGCTTTCTTT.